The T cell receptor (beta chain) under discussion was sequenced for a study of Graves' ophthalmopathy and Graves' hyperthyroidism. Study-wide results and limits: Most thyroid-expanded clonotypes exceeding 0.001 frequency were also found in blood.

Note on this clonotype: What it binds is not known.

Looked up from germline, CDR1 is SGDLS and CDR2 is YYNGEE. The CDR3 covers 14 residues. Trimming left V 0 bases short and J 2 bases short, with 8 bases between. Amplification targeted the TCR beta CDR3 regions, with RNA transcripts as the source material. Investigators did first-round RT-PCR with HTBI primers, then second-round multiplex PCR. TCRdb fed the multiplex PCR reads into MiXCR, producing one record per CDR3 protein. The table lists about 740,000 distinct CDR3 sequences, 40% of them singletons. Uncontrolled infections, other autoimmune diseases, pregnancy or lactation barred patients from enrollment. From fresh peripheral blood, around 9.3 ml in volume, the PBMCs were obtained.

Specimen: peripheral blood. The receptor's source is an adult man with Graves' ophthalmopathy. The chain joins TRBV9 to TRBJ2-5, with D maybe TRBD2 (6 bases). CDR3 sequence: CASSVAGLQETQYF. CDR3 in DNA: TGTGCCAGCAGCGTAGCGGGACTGCAAGAGACCCAGTACTTC. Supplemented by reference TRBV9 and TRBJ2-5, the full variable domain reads DSGVTQTPKHLITATGQRVTLRCSPRSGDLSVYWYQQSLDQGLQFLIQYYNGEERAKGNILERFSAQQFPDLHSELNLSSLELGDSALYFCASSVAGLQETQYFGPGTRLLVL.